Detailed here is one TCR beta chain. These data belong to a study of blood T cell repertoires in COVID-19. In the study overall: Italy, Spain and the United States were the sources of the convalescent and acute COVID-19 samples.

The assay was immunoSEQ multiplex PCR, and TCRdb's table has in-frame clones only and misses some. The data contain some 89,000 clones, approximately 78% of them singletons. Source material: peripheral blood. The clonotype originates from a woman of 80 years or more with acute or convalescent COVID-19.

CDR3 nucleotide sequence: TGTGCCAGCAGCTTGACGGACTTCTACGAGCAGTACTTC. Its translation: CASSLTDFYEQYF. The chain links TRBV5-8 to TRBJ2-7, with a tentative D call TRBD2 (5 bases). V shed 1 base and J shed 3 bases, with 8 bases lying between them. Per the germline V gene, CDR1 is SGHTS and CDR2 is YDEGEE. This CDR3 is built from 13 residues.